These T cell receptor beta chains were read from a single sample in a study of blood T cell repertoires in COVID-19. Sequencing was performed with immunoSEQ multiplex PCR; in TCRdb, only in-frame clones are kept and a portion is missing. Among around 450,000 clones listed, roughly 87% were seen once. Specimen: PBMCs or T cells enriched from blood (not recorded which). Receptor source: a man between 18 and 35 years old who had recovered from COVID-19. The CDR3 runs from the conserved cysteine through the conserved F or W. The D gene is left open where the match is weak. Clone size is stated in some rows and not others, as once, few, many or a class when expanded.

CDR3: CASSSPGQADTEAFF
DNA: TGTGCCAGCAGTTCACCGGGACAGGCCGACACTGAAGCTTTCTTT
D: TRBD1
size: once
V: TRBV28
J: TRBJ1-1

CDR3: CASSLAAGSYNSPLHF
DNA: TGTGCCAGCAGCTTAGCCGCCGGCTCCTATAATTCACCCCTCCACTTT
D: -
size: -
V: TRBV11-2
J: TRBJ1-6

CDR3: CASSRPRGEGYTF
DNA: TGTGCCAGCAGCCGCCCCCGAGGCGAGGGCTACACCTTC
D: -
size: once
V: TRBV14
J: TRBJ1-2

CDR3: CATSRGGSMSYEQYF
DNA: TGTGCCACCAGCAGAGGCGGGAGTATGTCGTACGAGCAGTACTTC
D: TRBD2
size: -
V: TRBV15
J: TRBJ2-7

CDR3: CASPDRGRWTQYF
DNA: TGTGCCAGCCCCGACAGGGGGCGTTGGACCCAGTACTTC
D: TRBD1
size: -
V: TRBV28
J: TRBJ2-5

CDR3: CASWTGRINQPQHF
DNA: TGTGCCAGTTGGACAGGCCGGATCAATCAGCCCCAGCATTTT
D: TRBD1
size: -
V: TRBV19
J: TRBJ1-5

CDR3: CASSQDRFPSGRAVTDTQYF
DNA: TGTGCCAGCAGCCAAGATAGGTTCCCTAGCGGGAGGGCAGTCACAGATACGCAGTATTTT
D: TRBD2
size: -
V: TRBV4-2
J: TRBJ2-3

CDR3: CASRSNFMTEAFF
DNA: TGTGCCAGCAGGTCTAACTTCATGACTGAAGCTTTCTTT
D: -
size: -
V: TRBV2
J: TRBJ1-1

CDR3: CASSPNAGYQPQHF
DNA: TGCGCCAGCAGCCCGAACGCAGGGTATCAGCCCCAGCATTTT
D: -
size: -
V: TRBV5-1
J: TRBJ1-5

CDR3: CASRTDLNNEQFF
DNA: TGTGCCAGCAGGACTGATCTAAACAATGAGCAGTTCTTC
D: -
size: -
V: TRBV25-1
J: TRBJ2-1

CDR3: CASSLLAGGDNEQFF
DNA: TGTGCCAGCAGCTTACTAGCGGGAGGGGATAATGAGCAGTTCTTC
D: TRBD2
size: -
V: TRBV7-3
J: TRBJ2-1

CDR3: CASSLQGAAYYGYTF
DNA: TGTGCCAGCAGCTTACAGGGGGCGGCGTACTATGGCTACACCTTC
D: TRBD1
size: -
V: TRBV7-3
J: TRBJ1-2

CDR3: CASSLEGLATYEQYF
DNA: TGTGCCAGCAGCTTAGAGGGACTAGCGACCTACGAGCAGTACTTC
D: TRBD2
size: -
V: TRBV7-3
J: TRBJ2-7

CDR3: CASSLEGAFNNEQFF
DNA: TGTGCCAGCAGCTTAGAGGGGGCGTTCAACAATGAGCAGTTCTTC
D: -
size: once
V: TRBV11-3
J: TRBJ2-1

CDR3: CASSDRAARGYTF
DNA: TGTGCCAGCAGCGACAGGGCGGCTCGCGGCTACACCTTC
D: TRBD1
size: -
V: TRBV6-2/TRBV6-3
J: TRBJ1-2

CDR3: CASSPRLAEGYNEQFF
DNA: TGCGCCAGCAGCCCCCGACTAGCGGAAGGCTACAATGAGCAGTTCTTC
D: TRBD2
size: -
V: TRBV5-1
J: TRBJ2-1

CDR3: CASREEENTEAFF
DNA: TGTGCCAGCAGGGAGGAGGAGAACACTGAAGCTTTCTTT
D: -
size: once
V: TRBV12-3/TRBV12-4
J: TRBJ1-1

CDR3: CASSEVNNQGEYF
DNA: TGTGCCAGCAGTGAAGTCAACAACCAGGGGGAGTACTTC
D: TRBD1
size: -
V: TRBV6-1
J: TRBJ2-7

CDR3: CASSLVLGGVQPQHF
DNA: TGTGCCAGCAGCTTGGTATTAGGCGGAGTTCAGCCCCAGCATTTT
D: -
size: once
V: TRBV5-5
J: TRBJ1-5

CDR3: CASSLRYQGNEQFF
DNA: TGTGCCAGCAGCTTAAGATACCAGGGCAATGAGCAGTTCTTC
D: -
size: -
V: TRBV7-2
J: TRBJ2-1

CDR3: CASIPSDNYGYTF
DNA: TGTGCCAGCATACCCAGTGATAACTATGGCTACACCTTC
D: -
size: few
V: TRBV28
J: TRBJ1-2

CDR3: CASSQSGVWDEQFF
DNA: TGTGCCAGCAGCCAGTCGGGAGTTTGGGACGAGCAGTTCTTC
D: -
size: -
V: TRBV11-2
J: TRBJ2-1

CDR3: CASSSTGKANYGYTF
DNA: TGTGCCAGCAGCTCCACAGGAAAAGCTAACTATGGCTACACCTTC
D: -
size: -
V: TRBV11-3
J: TRBJ1-2

CDR3: CATSDSPGGDWGPQHF
DNA: TGTGCCACCAGTGATTCCCCGGGCGGGGATTGGGGGCCCCAGCATTTT
D: -
size: -
V: TRBV24-1
J: TRBJ1-5

CDR3: CASSPLALETQYF
DNA: TGTGCCAGCAGTCCCCTGGCTCTGGAGACCCAGTACTTC
D: -
size: -
V: TRBV28
J: TRBJ2-5

CDR3: CASKHDRMAEAFF
DNA: TGCGCCAGCAAACACGACAGGATGGCTGAAGCTTTCTTT
D: -
size: -
V: TRBV5-1
J: TRBJ1-1

CDR3: CASSSTGSTNEKLFF
DNA: TGTGCCAGTAGTTCCACAGGTTCAACTAATGAAAAACTGTTTTTT
D: -
size: -
V: TRBV19
J: TRBJ1-4

CDR3: CASSALAGGRDTQYF
DNA: TGTGCCAGCAGTGCCCTAGCGGGGGGCCGAGATACGCAGTATTTT
D: TRBD2
size: -
V: TRBV2
J: TRBJ2-3

CDR3: CASSLGDWARPQHF
DNA: TGTGCCAGCAGCCTGGGGGACTGGGCCAGGCCCCAGCATTTT
D: -
size: -
V: TRBV7-9
J: TRBJ1-5

CDR3: CASSSVAGELFF
DNA: TGTGCCAGCAGTTCCGTCGCCGGGGAGCTGTTTTTT
D: -
size: -
V: TRBV12-3/TRBV12-4
J: TRBJ2-2

CDR3: CSVEDREVRTEAFF
DNA: TGCAGCGTTGAAGATCGGGAGGTAAGGACTGAAGCTTTCTTT
D: -
size: few
V: TRBV29-1
J: TRBJ1-1

CDR3: CASRSLGTAITDGYTF
DNA: TGTGCCAGCAGGTCGCTCGGGACAGCTATTACGGATGGCTACACCTTC
D: TRBD1
size: -
V: TRBV5-6
J: TRBJ1-2

CDR3: CASRSSGGVTYEQYF
DNA: TGTGCCAGCAGGTCCTCGGGCGGGGTTACCTACGAGCAGTACTTC
D: -
size: -
V: TRBV27
J: TRBJ2-7

CDR3: CASRKDTYGNTIYF
DNA: TGTGCCAGCAGGAAAGACACCTACGGAAACACCATATATTTT
D: -
size: -
V: TRBV6-5
J: TRBJ1-3

CDR3: CASTRLGGRYGYTF
DNA: TGTGCCAGCACCCGCCTGGGGGGGAGGTATGGCTACACCTTC
D: -
size: -
V: TRBV27
J: TRBJ1-2

CDR3: CASSEADRVSFF
DNA: TGTGCCAGCAGTGAAGCAGACAGGGTTAGCTTCTTT
D: TRBD1
size: -
V: TRBV2
J: TRBJ1-1

CDR3: CASGSGDYNEQFF
DNA: TGTGCCAGCGGTAGCGGGGACTACAATGAGCAGTTCTTC
D: TRBD2
size: -
V: TRBV2
J: TRBJ2-1

CDR3: CASSPKVKPYNSPLHF
DNA: TGTGCCAGCAGCCCGAAAGTCAAGCCATATAATTCACCCCTCCACTTT
D: -
size: -
V: TRBV5-6
J: TRBJ1-6

CDR3: CASSLAVAVEAFF
DNA: TGTGCCAGCAGCTTAGCCGTGGCAGTTGAAGCTTTCTTT
D: -
size: -
V: TRBV7-9
J: TRBJ1-1

CDR3: CASSQDLPPSSYNEQFF
DNA: TGTGCCAGCAGCCAAGACCTCCCCCCGAGCTCCTACAATGAGCAGTTCTTC
D: -
size: -
V: TRBV3-1/TRBV3-2
J: TRBJ2-1

CDR3: CASSLEGAGANVLTF
DNA: TGTGCCAGCAGTTTGGAGGGGGCCGGGGCCAACGTCCTGACTTTC
D: -
size: -
V: TRBV27
J: TRBJ2-6

CDR3: CAISETSGGMEQFF
DNA: TGTGCCATCAGTGAGACTAGCGGGGGCATGGAGCAGTTCTTC
D: TRBD2
size: -
V: TRBV10-3
J: TRBJ2-1

CDR3: CASSQTGGKAFF
DNA: TGTGCCAGCAGCCAGACAGGGGGCAAAGCTTTCTTT
D: TRBD1
size: -
V: TRBV3-1/TRBV3-2
J: TRBJ1-1

CDR3: CASSLSIDQETQYF
DNA: TGCGCCAGCAGCTTGTCCATTGACCAAGAGACCCAGTACTTC
D: -
size: -
V: TRBV5-1
J: TRBJ2-5

CDR3: CASIPNPSLTRVQFF
DNA: TGTGCCAGCATCCCAAACCCCTCTCTGACTAGGGTGCAGTTCTTC
D: -
size: few
V: TRBV2
J: TRBJ2-1